One sample yielded the 5 T cell receptor beta chains listed below, sequenced in a study of T cell clonality in common variable immunodeficiency. This table comes from immunoSEQ multiplex PCR, and its TCRdb copy is limited to in-frame clones, with some not included. Observed are tens of thousands of clones, no singletons, with the top ten taking roughly 3%. Sample: peripheral blood mononuclear cells. All receptors derive from a person aged 18 to 70 in good health.

This clone was counted at least ten times. The read finishes 3 residues shy of the CDR3 end, and the germline J gene is used to complete it. The rearrangement joins TRBV19 to TRBJ2-2; TRBD1 matches at 9 bases. The junction had 16 bases not matched to a gene; V was cut back by 9 bases and J by 5 bases. CDR1 and CDR2 (germline): LNHDA, SQIVND (reference sequence). The CDR3 spans 17 residues. Incomplete CDR3 DNA: TGTGCCAGCTCCGAAACCGGGCGGGACAGGGAAACCGGGGAG. Translating it yields CASSETGRDRETGE. The whole CDR3 sequence is CASSETGRDRETGELFF.

A word on this clone: One junction end disagrees with the germline gene, perhaps due to a read error. The CDR3 extends 3 residues past the end of the read, so its final part is completed from the germline J gene. The sample holds other DNA sequences that translate to the same CDR3. V and J are TRBV2 and TRBJ1-3; D perhaps matches TRBD1 (5 bases). The CDR3 runs 14 residues. Germline CDR1 is SNHLY and CDR2 is FYNNEI. The CDR3 spells CASRETDSGNTIYF. Incomplete CDR3 DNA: TGTGCCAGCAGAGAGACAGATTCTGGAAACACA.

Details on this clone: This clone may be a read error of a much larger clone one base away. With the read ending 3 residues before the CDR3 end, the germline J gene is used to fill in that end. The chain carries TRBV19 and TRBJ2-3; the D gene is possibly TRBD2 (5 bases). In germline, CDR1 is LNHDA, CDR2 SQIVND (reference sequence). The CDR3 consists of 14 residues. V was clipped by 3 bases and J by 4 bases, with 11 bases between them. The CDR3 bases that were read are TGTGCCAGTAGTATCCGGGGTAAAGCAGATACG. The encoded protein is CASSIRGKADT. The full CDR3 sequence reads CASSIRGKADTQYF. Together with reference TRBV19 and TRBJ2-3, the CDR3 gives the full variable domain: DGGITQSPKYLFRKEGQNVTLSCEQNLNHDAMYWYRQDPGQGLRLIYYSQIVNDFQKGDIAEGYSVSREKKESFPLTVTSAQKNPTAFYLCASSIRGKADTQYFGPGTRLTVL.

The sample holds many counts of this clone. The read ends 3 residues shy of where the CDR3 ends; the end is completed using the germline J gene. This sequence joins TRBV9 and TRBJ1-2; 7 bases line up with TRBD1. Trimming at V came to 1 base and at J to 7 bases, leaving 10 bases not matched to a gene. This CDR3 spans 15 amino acids. From germline, CDR1 is SGDLS and CDR2 YYNGEE. The covered CDR3 bases are TGTGCCAGCAGCGTATCGGGGACAGCGGGCTTTGGC. Amino acids: CASSVSGTAGFG. The whole CDR3 region reads CASSVSGTAGFGYTF.

This clone was counted many times. The missing CDR3 end, 3 residues past where the read stops, is filled in from the germline J gene. The gene calls are TRBV23-1 and TRBJ2-7, with 8 bases aligning to TRBD1. TRBV23-1 is placed among ORFs of uncertain function. The CDR3 contains 14 residues. After removal of 7 bases from V and 5 bases from J, the junction contained 10 bases not matched to a gene. The CDR3 bases that were read are TGCGCCAGCACAACCGGGACAGGTATCCACGAG. Translating gives CASTTGTGIHE. The CDR3, in full, reads CASTTGTGIHEQYF.